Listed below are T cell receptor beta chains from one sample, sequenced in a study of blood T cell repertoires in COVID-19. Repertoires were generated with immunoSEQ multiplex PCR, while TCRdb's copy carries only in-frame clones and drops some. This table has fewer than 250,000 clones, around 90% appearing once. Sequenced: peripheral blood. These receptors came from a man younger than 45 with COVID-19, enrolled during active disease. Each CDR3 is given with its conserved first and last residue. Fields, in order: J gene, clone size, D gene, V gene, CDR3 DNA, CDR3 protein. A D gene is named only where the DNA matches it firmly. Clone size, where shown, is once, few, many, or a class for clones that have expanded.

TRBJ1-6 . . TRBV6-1 TGTGCCAGCAGTGAACATGGGGCTTCGAATAATTCACCCCTCCACTTT CASSEHGASNNSPLHF
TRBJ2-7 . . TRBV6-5 TGTGCCAGCAGTTACTCTTCGGGGTCGTACGAGCAGTACTTC CASSYSSGSYEQYF
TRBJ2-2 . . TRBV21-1 TGTGCCAGCAGCAAAGAGGCTAGCGGGGACACCGGGGAGCTGTTTTTT CASSKEASGDTGELFF
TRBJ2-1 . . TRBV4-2 TGTGCCAGCAGCCAAGCGGGGCCGGGGGGCCAAACTTCCTACAATGAGCAGTTCTTC CASSQAGPGGQTSYNEQFF
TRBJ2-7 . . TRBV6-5 TGTGCCAGCAGTCGACTAGGGGAGTCGGAGCAGTACTTC CASSRLGESEQYF
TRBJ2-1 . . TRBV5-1 TGCGCCAGCAGCCTGGGATCCAGCGGAGCCTACAATGAGCAGTTCTTC CASSLGSSGAYNEQFF
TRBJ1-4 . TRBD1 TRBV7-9 TGTGCCAGCAGTCATGGACAGGGGGGGAGTGAAAAACTGTTTTTT CASSHGQGGSEKLFF
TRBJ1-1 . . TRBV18 TGTGCCAGCTCACCGACCACCGACAGGAACACTGAAGCTTTCTTT CASSPTTDRNTEAFF
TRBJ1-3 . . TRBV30 TGTGCCTGGAGCGTTGGGCAGGGAAACACCATATATTTT CAWSVGQGNTIYF
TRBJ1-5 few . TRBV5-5 TGTGCCAGCAGCGGAGGACCGCTAGATCAGCCCCAGCATTTT CASSGGPLDQPQHF
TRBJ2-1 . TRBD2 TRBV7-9 TGTGCCAGCAGCCCGACACTAGCGGGGATCTACAATGAGCAGTTCTTC CASSPTLAGIYNEQFF
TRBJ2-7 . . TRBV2 TGTGCCAGCAGCACGGGCTACGAGCAGTACTTC CASSTGYEQYF
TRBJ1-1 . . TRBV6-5 TGTGCCAGCAGTAAACAGGAGACTTTGAACACTGAAGCTTTCTTT CASSKQETLNTEAFF
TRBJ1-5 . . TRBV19 TGTGCCAGTGAGTTCAGGGGCAATCAGCCCCAGCATTTT CASEFRGNQPQHF
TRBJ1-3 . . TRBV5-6 TGTGCCAGCAGCCCAAGGTGGGGCCCCTCTGGAAACACCATATATTTT CASSPRWGPSGNTIYF
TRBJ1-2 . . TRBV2 TGTGCCAGCAGTGATGTAGACAGGAACTATGGCTACACCTTC CASSDVDRNYGYTF
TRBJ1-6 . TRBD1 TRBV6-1 TGTGCCAGCAGTGAAACAAGGACAGGGGTCGGTTCACCCCTCCACTTT CASSETRTGVGSPLHF
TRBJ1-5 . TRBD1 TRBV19 TGTGCCAGTAGCACTCCCCTCAGGGGGGGCAATCAGCCCCAGCATTTT CASSTPLRGGNQPQHF
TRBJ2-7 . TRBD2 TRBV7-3 TGTGCCAGCAGCTCTCACGGGAGGGGCTACGAGCAGTACTTC CASSSHGRGYEQYF
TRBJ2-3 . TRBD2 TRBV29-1 TGCAGCGTCGCAATAGCGGGGGGGCAGGAGGATACGCAGTATTTT CSVAIAGGQEDTQYF
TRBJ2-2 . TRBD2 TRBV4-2 TGTGCCAGCAGAGGCGGGGGGCCCCTCGGCACCGGGGAGCTGTTTTTT CASRGGGPLGTGELFF
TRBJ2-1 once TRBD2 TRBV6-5 TGTGCCAGCAGTTACTCCGGGACTAGCCCAGGGAGTGAGCAGTTCTTC CASSYSGTSPGSEQFF
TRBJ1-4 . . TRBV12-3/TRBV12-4 TGTGCCAGCGGGGAGGGTAATGAAAAACTGTTTTTT CASGEGNEKLFF
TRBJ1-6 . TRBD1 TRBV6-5 TGTGCCAGCAGTTACCAGGGACAGGGTTCACCCCTCCACTTT CASSYQGQGSPLHF